This entry lists 23 T cell receptor beta chains sequenced from one sample in a study of T cell responses to AZD1222 COVID-19 vaccine. Repertoires were generated with immunoSEQ multiplex PCR, while TCRdb's copy carries only in-frame clones and drops some. The sample includes about 140,000 clones, more than 85% of them seen just once. The material sequenced was peripheral blood, taken on day 0 of AZD1222 vaccination. These TCRs come from an adult in good health.

The rearrangement uses TRBV10-3 and TRBJ1-5; D unclear. Germline V gene lookup returns CDR1 ENHRY and CDR2 SYGVKD. V lost 3 bases to trimming and J lost 7 bases, with 10 bases between them. The CDR3 contains 13 residues. The CDR3 loop reads CAISEQPAQPQHF. The CDR3 bases are TGTGCCATCAGTGAACAACCGGCCCAGCCCCAGCATTTT.

The chain joins TRBV5-1 to TRBJ2-3; D is uncertain. The CDR3 runs to 15 residues. Trimming took off 2 bases at V and 2 bases at J, with 12 bases between the two ends. In germline, CDR1 is SGHRS, CDR2 YFSETQ. CDR3: CASSFGAATTDTQYF. CDR3 bases: TGCGCCAGCAGCTTCGGCGCAGCGACCACAGATACGCAGTATTTT.

The gene calls are TRBV9 and TRBJ2-3; D remains ambiguous. V lost 0 bases, J lost 2 bases, and 13 bases lay in between. The CDR3 is made up of 16 amino acids. Germline V gives CDR1 SGDLS, CDR2 YYNGEE. The CDR3 nucleotides are TGTGCCAGCAGCGTAGACGGGTGGCGGAACACAGATACGCAGTATTTT. The encoded protein is CASSVDGWRNTDTQYF.

The rearrangement uses TRBV12-5 and TRBJ2-7; TRBD2 might be the D (6 bases). With 10 bases removed from V and 6 bases from J, the gap between germline ends came to 16 bases. From germline, CDR1 is LGHNT and CDR2 FRNRAP. This CDR3 comprises 12 residues. As DNA, the CDR3 is TGTGCTACCCAGGTCGGGGGACTCGAGCAGTACTTC. Protein product: CATQVGGLEQYF. The complete variable domain, with remaining parts taken from reference TRBV12-5 and TRBJ2-7, reads DARVTQTPRHKVTEMGQEVTMRCQPILGHNTVFWYRQTMMQGLELLAYFRNRAPLDDSGMPKDRFSAEMPDATLATLKIQPSEPRDSAVYFCATQVGGLEQYFGPGTRLTVT.

This chain connects TRBV7-2 to TRBJ2-5; no clear D gene. Trimming stripped 2 bases from V and 5 bases from J, with 9 bases between. CDR1 SGHTA and CDR2 FQGNSA come from the germline V gene. This CDR3 region has 13 residues. This CDR3 is CASSLSNRETQYF. The DNA for the CDR3 is TGTGCCAGCAGCTTATCAAACCGCGAGACCCAGTACTTC.

The V and J genes are TRBV3-1 (or the pseudogene TRBV3-2) and TRBJ1-1; D uncertain. Germline-derived CDR1 and CDR2 are LGHDT and YNNKEL (reference sequence). The CDR3 has 12 amino acids. The ends were cut back, 2 bases at V and 11 bases at J, with 12 bases in the middle. CDR3 nucleotides: TGTGCCAGCAGCCAATTATCCGCCGGGGCTTTCTTT. Translated: CASSQLSAGAFF.

This clone was seen only a few times. V and J are TRBV19 and TRBJ1-2; 7 positions match TRBD1. There are 14 residues in the CDR3. The germline V gene encodes CDR1 LNHDA and CDR2 SQIVND (reference sequence). The V gene end was trimmed by 3 bases and the J gene end by 7 bases; junction bases not matched to a gene: 8. This CDR3 is CASSIVDRDRGYTF. The CDR3 DNA reads as TGTGCCAGTAGTATCGTCGACAGGGACCGTGGCTACACCTTC.

The V gene is TRBV28, the J gene TRBJ2-2, with 10 bases matching TRBD2. The ends lost 5 bases at V and 6 bases at J; junction bases unmatched: 9. CDR3 length: 16 amino acids. Germline CDR1 MDHEN, CDR2 SYDVKM. CDR3 in amino acids: CASSPRRLAGSGELFF. Here the CDR3 DNA reads TGTGCCAGCAGTCCCCGTCGACTAGCGGGTTCCGGGGAGCTGTTTTTT.

The chain has TRBV5-1 and TRBJ1-1, with 9 bases identical to TRBD1. Germline V lookup: CDR1 SGHRS, CDR2 YFSETQ. The CDR3 covers 14 residues. V was pared by 4 bases and J by 8 bases, with 9 bases of the junction left unmatched. CDR3 sequence (DNA): TGCGCCAGCAGCAAACAGGGGGCTCTCCGAGAAGCTTTCTTT. Translated: CASSKQGALREAFF.

J is TRBJ2-3 and V is TRBV20-1, with D possibly matching TRBD2 (6 bases). CDR3 length: 13 residues. Germline V CDR1 and CDR2: DFQATT, SNEGSKA (reference sequence). V lost 3 bases and J 6 bases, leaving 13 bases between the germline ends. The CDR3 bases are TGCAGTGCTAGTCGCGGGGTAGGGGATACGCAGTATTTT. Encoded protein: CSASRGVGDTQYF.

Remarks on this clone: Its ends do not fully match the called genes, so a read error is possible. The chain has TRBV6-9 and TRBJ1-4; D uncertain. CDR1 MNHGY and CDR2 SVAAGI come from the germline V gene. This CDR3 region has 15 residues. CDR3 loop: CARTRLCTSNEKLFF. In nucleotides, the CDR3 is TGTGCCAGGACCCGGCTGTGCACTAGTAATGAAAAACTATTTTTT.

In DNA, the CDR3 is TGTGCCAGCAGCGTAGTAGGACTAGCGGGGAACACCGGGGAGCTGTTTTTT. Its protein is CASSVVGLAGNTGELFF. The chain links TRBV9 to TRBJ2-2; 11 bases agree with TRBD2. CDR3 size: 17 residues. Per the germline V gene, CDR1 is SGDLS and CDR2 is YYNGEE. Trimming cost V 0 bases and J 1 base; bases outside gene matches: 2.

The chain is built from TRBV7-2 and TRBJ2-3; tentatively, D is TRBD2 (6 bases). The V gene lost 6 bases and the J gene lost 3 bases, with 19 bases spanning the gap. This CDR3 is 16 amino acids long. In germline, CDR1 is SGHTA, CDR2 FQGNSA. As DNA, the CDR3 is TGTGCCAGCAGTAGACCGGGGGATTGGGTAACAGATACGCAGTATTTT. The encoded protein is CASSRPGDWVTDTQYF.

The chain combines TRBV19 with TRBJ1-5; 7 bases are shared with TRBD1. CDR1 is LNHDA and CDR2 is SQIVND in the germline V gene (reference sequence). The CDR3 totals 15 residues. The junction had 10 bases not matched to a gene; V was cut back by 7 bases and J by 4 bases. CDR3 region: CASTRTGDNNQPQHF. For the CDR3, the DNA is TGTGCCAGTACCCGGACAGGCGATAATAATCAGCCCCAGCATTTT.

V and J are TRBV3-1 (or the pseudogene TRBV3-2) and TRBJ1-3; no reliable D call. Looked up from germline, CDR1 is LGHDT and CDR2 is YNNKEL (reference sequence). The CDR3 length is 15 residues. The germline V and J ends were trimmed by 5 bases and 0 bases, with 11 bases remaining between them. The CDR3 reads CASSSHQSSGNTIYF. As DNA, the CDR3 is TGTGCCAGCAGCTCACACCAGAGCTCTGGAAACACCATATATTTT.

This clone was counted between two and nine times. The V call is TRBV6-5, the J call TRBJ2-2, with TRBD1 matching over 7 bases. The V segment lost 6 bases and the J segment 8 bases; nucleotides outside the gene matches: 6. The germline V gene encodes CDR1 MNHEY and CDR2 SVGAGI. The CDR3 length is 13 residues. CDR3 loop: CASRGGFGGELFF. The CDR3 DNA reads TGTGCCAGCAGAGGGGGCTTTGGGGGGGAGCTGTTTTTT.

The chain couples TRBV27 to TRBJ1-5; D is ambiguous. V dropped 8 bases and J dropped 11 bases, with 7 bases sitting between them. The CDR3 length is 9 residues. Germline lookup yields CDR1 MNHEY and CDR2 SMNVEV (reference sequence). CDR3 in amino acids: CASPRAQHF. CDR3 nucleotide sequence: TGTGCCAGCCCTCGGGCCCAGCATTTT.

The gene calls are TRBV14 and TRBJ1-1; no firm D call. The CDR3 consists of 15 residues. The V and J ends lost 4 bases and 4 bases respectively, with 16 bases between them. Germline values: CDR1 SGHDN, CDR2 FVKESK. The CDR3 nucleotides are TGTGCCAGCAGCCCGGGAAGAGGGCTGGCCACTGAAGCTTTCTTT. This translates into CASSPGRGLATEAFF.

The chain couples TRBV2 to TRBJ1-1; 7 bases line up with TRBD1. Trimming at V came to 2 bases and at J to 4 bases, leaving 1 base not matched to a gene. The CDR3 extends over 13 amino acids. The germline V gene has CDR1 SNHLY and CDR2 FYNNEI. The CDR3 coding sequence is TGTGCCAGCAGTGAAAGGGGGCCCACTGAAGCTTTCTTT. It translates to CASSERGPTEAFF.

The CDR3 DNA follows: TGCAGCGGCTTGGGACAGGGGGCGTCTGAAGCTTTCTTT. Amino acids: CSGLGQGASEAFF. The chain joins TRBV29-1 to TRBJ1-1, with 12 bases fitting TRBD1. Germline V lookup: CDR1 SQVTM, CDR2 ANQGSEA. The V gene end was trimmed by 7 bases and the J gene end by 6 bases; junction bases not matched to a gene: 6. The CDR3 consists of 13 residues.

The chain has TRBV5-1 and TRBJ2-1, with 7 bases aligning to TRBD1. CDR3 length: 16 residues. V shed 6 bases and J 8 bases; nucleotides not matched to a gene: 17. Germline-derived CDR1 and CDR2 are SGHRS and YFSETQ. CDR3 in DNA: TGCGCCAGCAACCGAGGGCGAGGGGGCTCCTTCGATGAGCAGTTCTTC. This translates into CASNRGRGGSFDEQFF.

The sample holds one count of this clone. The chain is built from TRBV5-8 and TRBJ2-2; either TRBD1 or TRBD2 may fit D (5 bases each). V was trimmed by 4 bases and J by 2 bases, leaving 12 bases between them. This CDR3 region has 15 residues. Germline V gene sequence: CDR1 SGHTS, CDR2 YDEGEE. The CDR3 nucleotides read TGTGCCAGCAGCACCGGGACCACTAACACCGGGGAGCTGTTTTTT. Translation: CASSTGTTNTGELFF.

The chain combines TRBV5-1 with TRBJ2-1, with 8 nucleotides matching TRBD1. This CDR3 region has 17 residues. J was trimmed by 5 bases and V by 0 bases; bases with no gene match: 10. Germline V gene data show CDR1 as SGHRS and CDR2 as YFSETQ. Here the CDR3 DNA reads TGCGCCAGCAGCTTGGTCGGACAGGGACGTATGGACAATGAGCAGTTCTTC. Its protein product is CASSLVGQGRMDNEQFF.